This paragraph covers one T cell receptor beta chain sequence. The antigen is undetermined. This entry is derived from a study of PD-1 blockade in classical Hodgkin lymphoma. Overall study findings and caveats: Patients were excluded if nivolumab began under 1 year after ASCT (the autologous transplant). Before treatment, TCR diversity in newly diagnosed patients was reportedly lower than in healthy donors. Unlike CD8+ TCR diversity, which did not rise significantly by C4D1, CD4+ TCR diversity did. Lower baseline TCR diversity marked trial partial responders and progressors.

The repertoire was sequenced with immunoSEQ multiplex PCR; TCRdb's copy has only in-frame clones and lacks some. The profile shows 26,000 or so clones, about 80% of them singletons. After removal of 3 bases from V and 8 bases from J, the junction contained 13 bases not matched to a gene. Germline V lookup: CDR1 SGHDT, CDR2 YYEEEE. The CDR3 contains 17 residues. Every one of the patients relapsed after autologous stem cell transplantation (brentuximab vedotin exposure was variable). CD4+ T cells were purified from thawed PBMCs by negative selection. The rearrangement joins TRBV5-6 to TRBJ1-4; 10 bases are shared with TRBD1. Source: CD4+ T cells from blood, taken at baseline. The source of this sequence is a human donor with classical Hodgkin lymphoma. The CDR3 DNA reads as TGTGCCAGCAGCTCCCCCCGCTTGACAGGGGGCGGCGAAAAACTGTTTTTT. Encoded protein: CASSSPRLTGGGEKLFF.